This TCR beta chain was recovered during a study of blood T cell repertoires in COVID-19. Overall study context: PBMCs, B-cell-depleted T cells, or T cells were the source of the cDNA or gDNA that made up the material.

This CDR3 contains 15 residues. V dropped 3 bases and J dropped 4 bases, with 15 bases sitting between them. CDR1 and CDR2 (germline): MDHEN, SYDVKM. Authors' data handling: Estimates of nucleated cell counts were drawn from the amplification of reference gene primers. Clones were sequenced by immunoSEQ multiplex PCR, and TCRdb holds only the in-frame ones, with some missing. D and trimming were read from the DNA, whereas the V and J calls and clone size are those reported in that table. The sample holds 110,000 or so clones, more than 80% seen once. This clone appeared a few times. Input material: peripheral blood. The chain recombines TRBV28 with TRBJ1-2; TRBD1 is a possible D gene (6 bases). The TCR originated in a man aged 65 to 79 with active or convalescent COVID-19. CDR3 loop: CASSFEGRGTYGYTF. Here the CDR3 DNA reads TGTGCCAGCAGTTTTGAAGGGAGGGGGACCTATGGCTACACCTTC.